Listed here are 21 T cell receptor beta chains from one sample, sequenced in a study of blood T cell repertoires in COVID-19. Sequenced by immunoSEQ multiplex PCR; TCRdb stores in-frame clones only, minus some. The sample comprises roughly 300,000 clones, about four fifths of which are singletons, and almost 1.5% rests with the top ten. The sample was peripheral blood. All receptors derive from a human donor with COVID-19, enrolled during active disease. The donor label of this sample is uncertain.

This clone was observed once. An end of the junction differs from the germline gene, which may be a read error. The CDR3 sequence is CASGLAALKANVLTF. The CDR3 bases are TGTGCCAGCGGTTTGGCCGCTTTGAAGGCCAACGTCCTGACTTTC. The chain combines TRBV27 with TRBJ2-6, with D uncertain. The CDR3 contains 15 residues. CDR1 and CDR2 (germline): MNHEY, SMNVEV (reference sequence).

The chain employs TRBV6-5 and TRBJ1-6; weak D call: TRBD1 (6 bases). The germline V gene has CDR1 MNHEY and CDR2 SVGAGI. V was clipped by 2 bases and J by 10 bases, with 18 bases between them. This CDR3 contains 16 residues. The CDR3 protein is CASSYLAATGGSPLHF. The CDR3 coding sequence is TGTGCCAGCAGTTACCTAGCGGCGACAGGTGGCTCACCCCTCCACTTT.

This clone showed up just a few times. CDR3 coding DNA: TGTGCCAGTAGTAGGACAGTTTCGAATGAAAAACTGTTTTTT. It encodes CASSRTVSNEKLFF. The V gene is TRBV19, the J gene TRBJ1-4, with a weak D call TRBD1 (6 bases). This CDR3 is 14 amino acids long. CDR1 is LNHDA, CDR2 SQIVND, per germline (reference sequence). V lost 4 bases, J lost 5 bases, and 11 bases lay in between.

The chain recombines TRBV5-4 with TRBJ1-1; D uncertain. Looked up from germline, CDR1 is SGHNT and CDR2 is YYREEE (reference sequence). The CDR3 has 14 residues. Trimming shortened V by 4 bases and J by 3 bases, and 13 bases separated the two germline ends. The CDR3 DNA reads as TGTGCCAGCAGCACAGCTCCAAGTGACACTGAAGCTTTCTTT. Its protein is CASSTAPSDTEAFF.

The rearrangement uses TRBV7-3 and TRBJ2-1; 11 bases agree with TRBD2. The CDR3 is 16 amino acids. The trim removed 5 bases at V and 9 bases at J, leaving 12 bases unmatched. Germline lookup yields CDR1 SGHTA and CDR2 FQGTGA. The CDR3 DNA is TGTGCCAGCAGCCCCGCCGGTAGCGGGAGGGCCTTTGAGCAGTTCTTC. Protein sequence: CASSPAGSGRAFEQFF. Complete variable domain (other parts from reference TRBV7-3 and TRBJ2-1): GAGVSQTPSNKVTEKGKYVELRCDPISGHTALYWYRQSLGQGPEFLIYFQGTGAADDSGLPNDRFFAVRPEGSVSTLKIQRTERGDSAVYLCASSPAGSGRAFEQFFGPGTRLTVL.

V gene TRBV2 combines with J gene TRBJ2-1, with 10 bases lining up with TRBD1. The CDR3 is made up of 15 amino acids. Trimming took 5 bases from V and 7 from J; bases not matched to a gene: 8. Germline CDR1 is SNHLY and CDR2 is FYNNEI. The CDR3 protein is CASSLDRGPSNEQFF. The CDR3 bases are TGTGCCAGCAGTCTCGACAGGGGGCCGTCGAATGAGCAGTTCTTC.

This clone was seen repeatedly, ten times or more. The genes are TRBV7-2 and TRBJ2-3, with a tentative D call TRBD2 (5 bases). V shed 0 bases and J shed 4 bases, with 8 bases lying between them. The CDR3 runs to 14 residues. CDR1 and CDR2 from the germline V gene are SGHTA and FQGNSA. CDR3 coding DNA: TGTGCCAGCAGCTTAGCGGGAGTATCAGATACGCAGTATTTT. It encodes CASSLAGVSDTQYF.

The V and J genes are TRBV10-1 and TRBJ2-1, with 13 bases identical to TRBD2. The ends lost 7 bases at V and 4 bases at J; junction bases unmatched: 4. Germline CDR1 reads WNHNN; CDR2 reads SYGVQD (reference sequence). The CDR3 spans 15 residues. The CDR3 spells CASMGGLAGYNEQFF. The CDR3 bases are TGCGCCAGCATGGGGGGACTAGCGGGATACAATGAGCAGTTCTTC.

This chain joins TRBV28 and TRBJ1-1; no clear D. This CDR3 comprises 17 residues. V lost 1 base to trimming and J lost 4 bases, with 19 bases between them. Germline V gene sequence: CDR1 MDHEN, CDR2 SYDVKM. CDR3 residues: CASSLSGFDRVGTEAFF. DNA for the CDR3: TGTGCCAGCAGTTTATCCGGTTTTGATCGGGTGGGCACTGAAGCTTTCTTT.

To note about this clone: At the DNA level, this CDR3 is encoded by other sequences in the same sample as well. The V gene is TRBV12-3 or TRBV12-4, the J gene TRBJ1-1; unclear D gene. This CDR3 has 12 amino acids. Trimming removed 2 bases at V and 8 bases at J, with 9 bases between. The CDR3 loop reads CASSLTGIEAFF. CDR3 nucleotide sequence: TGTGCCAGCAGTTTAACCGGTATAGAAGCTTTCTTT.

The rearrangement joins TRBV10-2 to TRBJ2-3; D is perhaps TRBD2 (5 bases). The CDR3 has 13 amino acids. V lost 2 bases to trimming and J lost 4 bases, with 7 bases between them. The germline V gene encodes CDR1 WSHSY and CDR2 SAAADI. DNA of the CDR3: TGCGCCAGCAGTGAGGCTAGCTCAGATACGCAGTATTTT. Translating it yields CASSEASSDTQYF.

The V call is TRBV7-8, the J call TRBJ2-2, with 11 bases aligning to TRBD1. Germline CDR1 reads SGHVS; CDR2 reads FQNEAQ. The V and J ends lost 5 bases and 5 bases, in that order; junction bases with no gene match: 7. This CDR3 region has 16 residues. Here the CDR3 reads CASSREWDRGTGELFF. As DNA, the CDR3 is TGTGCCAGCAGCCGAGAATGGGACAGGGGGACCGGGGAGCTGTTTTTT.

The V gene is TRBV19, the J gene TRBJ2-3; 9 bases agree with TRBD1. The CDR3 length is 13 residues. The J segment lost 3 bases and the V segment lost 10 bases, leaving 5 bases of the junction unmatched. Germline assignment: CDR1 LNHDA and CDR2 SQIVND (reference sequence). The CDR3 spells CAIKDRGTDTQYF. The CDR3 region has the DNA TGTGCCATAAAGGACAGGGGAACAGATACGCAGTATTTT.

The V call is TRBV27, the J call TRBJ1-5; maybe TRBD1 (5 bases). The CDR3 extends over 14 amino acids. Germline values: CDR1 MNHEY, CDR2 SMNVEV (reference sequence). V lost 1 base, J lost 4 bases, and 8 bases lay in between. The CDR3 DNA sequence: TGTGCCAGCAGTTTATGGGGGGATAATCAGCCCCAGCATTTT. It specifies CASSLWGDNQPQHF.

The rearrangement uses TRBV12-3 or TRBV12-4 and TRBJ1-3, with D possibly being TRBD1 (6 bases). Trimming removed 6 bases at V and 3 bases at J, with 6 bases between. This CDR3 has 12 residues. In nucleotides, the CDR3 is TGTGCCAGCAGGGACAGTGGAAACACCATATATTTT. It yields the protein CASRDSGNTIYF.

The count of this clone is one. The chain joins TRBV9 to TRBJ2-7; weak D call: TRBD2 (5 bases). V was trimmed by 6 bases and J by 2 bases, leaving 15 bases between them. Germline assignment: CDR1 SGDLS and CDR2 YYNGEE. The CDR3 spans 14 residues. The CDR3 sequence is CASTPADGTYEQYF. CDR3 nucleotides: TGTGCCAGCACCCCAGCGGACGGAACCTACGAGCAGTACTTC.

This chain links TRBV6-2 or TRBV6-3 with TRBJ2-1; TRBD1 agrees at 8 bases. V shed 5 bases, J shed 2 bases, and the junction held 5 bases outside the gene matches. The CDR3 runs 15 residues. Per germline, CDR1 MNHEY and CDR2 SVGEGT. The chain's CDR3 is CASSQQGVPYNEQFF. The CDR3 bases are TGTGCCAGCAGTCAACAGGGGGTCCCCTACAATGAGCAGTTCTTC.

This clone came up once. The chain employs TRBV11-2 and TRBJ2-3; the D gene is possibly TRBD2 (7 bases). V lost 8 bases to trimming and J lost 3 bases, with 15 bases between them. The CDR3 runs to 14 residues. Germline V gives CDR1 SGHAT, CDR2 FQNNGV. This CDR3 is CASGWGGGTDTQYF. The CDR3 DNA reads TGTGCCAGCGGGTGGGGAGGGGGGACAGATACGCAGTATTTT.

This clone occurred once. The rearrangement joins TRBV9 to TRBJ2-7, with D unclear. V gave up 0 bases and J gave up 0 bases, with 16 bases separating them. The CDR3 totals 17 residues. The germline CDR1 and CDR2 sequences are SGDLS and YYNGEE. The CDR3 DNA is TGTGCCAGCAGCGTAGCGCCGACACCATTGATCTCCTACGAGCAGTACTTC. It specifies CASSVAPTPLISYEQYF.

This chain connects TRBV5-1 to TRBJ1-5; D remains ambiguous. The length of the CDR3 is 15 residues. Germline V lookup: CDR1 SGHRS, CDR2 YFSETQ. V dropped 1 base and J dropped 7 bases, with 15 bases sitting between them. The CDR3 DNA sequence: TGCGCCAGCAGCTTGAGTAGTAGGGAGTCGCAGCCCCAGCATTTT. It codes for CASSLSSRESQPQHF.

The rearrangement joins TRBV15 to TRBJ2-2, with unresolved D. The V gene lost 0 bases and the J gene lost 2 bases, with 10 bases spanning the gap. The CDR3 extends over 16 amino acids. From germline, CDR1 is LNHNV and CDR2 YYDKDF (reference sequence). The CDR3 sequence is CATSRDLAVNTGELFF. CDR3 DNA: TGTGCCACCAGCAGAGATCTGGCGGTAAACACCGGGGAGCTGTTTTTT.